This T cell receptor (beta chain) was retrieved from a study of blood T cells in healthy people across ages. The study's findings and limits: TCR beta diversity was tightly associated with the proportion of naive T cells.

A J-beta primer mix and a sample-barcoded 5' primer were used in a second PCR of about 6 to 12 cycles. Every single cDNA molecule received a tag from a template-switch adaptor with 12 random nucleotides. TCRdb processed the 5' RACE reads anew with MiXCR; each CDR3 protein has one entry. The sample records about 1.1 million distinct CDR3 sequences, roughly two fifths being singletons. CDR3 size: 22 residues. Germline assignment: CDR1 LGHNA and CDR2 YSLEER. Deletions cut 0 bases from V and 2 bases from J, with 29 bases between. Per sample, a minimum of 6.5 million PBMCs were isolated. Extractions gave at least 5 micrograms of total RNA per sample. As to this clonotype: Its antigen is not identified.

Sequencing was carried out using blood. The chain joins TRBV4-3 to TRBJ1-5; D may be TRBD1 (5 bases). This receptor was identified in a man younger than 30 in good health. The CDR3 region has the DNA TGCGCCAGCAGCCAAGATCTTCCGGAAAGGGGTTTCGGGGTTTGGGGCAATCAGCCCCAGCATTTT. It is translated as CASSQDLPERGFGVWGNQPQHF.